Below are 27 T cell receptor beta chains sequenced from a single sample in a study of T cells in Graves' hyperthyroidism and ophthalmopathy. Researchers amplified the TCR beta CDR3 regions from RNA transcripts. TCR CDR3 underwent first-round RT-PCR with the HTBI primer set. A single record per CDR3 protein comes from TCRdb applying MiXCR to the multiplex PCR reads. The table has approximately 510,000 distinct CDR3 sequences, about a fifth seen once. Sequencing was performed on blood. The receptors were sampled from a man aged 18 to 29 with Graves' hyperthyroidism.

The genes are TRBV12-3 or TRBV12-4 and TRBJ2-5; D gene ambiguous. The CDR3 has 13 amino acids. V lost 4 bases, J lost 5 bases, and 11 bases lay in between. In DNA, the CDR3 is TGTGCCAGCAGTTCTACACTGCCGGAGACCCAGTACTTC. Translation gives CASSSTLPETQYF.

The table lists this clonotype with many counts. CDR3 in DNA: TGCAGTGCTACGGGGGCGGCTCGCTCTGGAAACACCATATATTTT. Its protein is CSATGAARSGNTIYF. This chain joins TRBV20-1 and TRBJ1-3, with D possibly matching TRBD1 (6 bases). Germline V gene sequence: CDR1 DFQATT, CDR2 SNEGSKA (reference sequence). Trimming removed 4 bases at V and 0 bases at J, with 13 bases between. The CDR3 length is 15 residues.

The rearrangement links TRBV9 to TRBJ2-3; D not resolved. CDR3 length: 15 amino acids. The V end was cut by 4 bases, the J end by 2 bases, with 14 bases between. Germline V lookup: CDR1 SGDLS, CDR2 YYNGEE. The CDR3 DNA reads TGTGCCAGCAGCCCCACTGGATGGTCCACAGATACGCAGTATTTT. Protein sequence: CASSPTGWSTDTQYF.

In this sample, this clonotype turned up a few times. This chain joins TRBV7-9 and TRBJ2-5; the match to TRBD2 covers 13 bases. The ends lost 7 bases at V and 4 bases at J; junction bases unmatched: 6. Germline V lookup: CDR1 SEHNR, CDR2 FQNEAQ (reference sequence). The CDR3 length is 15 residues. The CDR3 coding sequence is TGTGCCAGCACCTGGGGACTAGCGGGGATAGAGACCCAGTACTTC. Its translation: CASTWGLAGIETQYF.

About this clonotype itself: Because it lacks the conserved phenylalanine or tryptophan at the end, this CDR3 is likely a read error. This chain uses TRBV30 with TRBJ2-4; maybe TRBD1 (5 bases). V lost 7 bases to trimming and J lost 0 bases, with 19 bases between them. This CDR3 comprises 16 residues. Germline V gene data show CDR1 as GTSNPN and CDR2 as SVGIG (reference sequence). This CDR3 reads CAFARAGLLAKNIQYL. Written as DNA, the CDR3 is TGTGCCTTCGCACGGGCAGGGCTACTAGCCAAAAACATTCAGTACCTC.

The sample holds many counts of this clonotype. The J gene is TRBJ2-7, the V gene TRBV14; D not certain. CDR1 is SGHDN and CDR2 is FVKESK in the germline V gene. Trimming stripped 3 bases from V and 2 bases from J, with 8 bases between. The CDR3 is 13 amino acids. CDR3 in amino acids: CASSQGPPYEQYF. CDR3 in DNA: TGTGCCAGCAGCCAGGGTCCCCCCTACGAGCAGTACTTC.

This clonotype has at least ten counts. J is TRBJ2-4 and V is TRBV2; D may match TRBD1 or TRBD2 (6 bases each). The V end lost 4 bases, the J end lost 6 bases, and 16 bases lay between the germline ends. The CDR3 totals 15 residues. Germline V lookup: CDR1 SNHLY, CDR2 FYNNEI. CDR3 DNA sequence: TGTGCCAGCAGTGCGGGGGACCGGGACATAAACATTCAGTACTTC. Protein: CASSAGDRDINIQYF.

The chain recombines TRBV7-2 with TRBJ1-5; D remains unclear. V lost 0 bases and J lost 5, with 5 bases in between. The CDR3 sequence is 13 residues long. CDR1 and CDR2 (germline): SGHTA, FQGNSA. CDR3 protein: CASSLALDQPQHF. The CDR3 nucleotides read TGTGCCAGCAGCTTAGCTCTCGATCAGCCCCAGCATTTT.

This clonotype showed up many times. This chain uses TRBV30 with TRBJ2-5; TRBD1 matches 7 bases. CDR1 is GTSNPN, CDR2 SVGIG, per germline (reference sequence). The CDR3 is 13 residues long. The trim removed 0 bases at V and 3 bases at J, leaving 1 base unmatched. CDR3 loop: CAWSVDREETQYF. In nucleotides, the CDR3 is TGTGCCTGGAGTGTAGACAGGGAAGAGACCCAGTACTTC.

This clonotype came up a few times. The CDR3 DNA sequence: TGCGCCAGCAGCTCCCGACAGGGATTCTCCTACGAGCAGTACTTC. Protein product: CASSSRQGFSYEQYF. The V and J genes are TRBV5-1 and TRBJ2-7; the match to TRBD1 covers 7 bases. The trim removed 3 bases at V and 0 bases at J, leaving 6 bases unmatched. Germline V gene lookup returns CDR1 SGHRS and CDR2 YFSETQ. This CDR3 contains 15 residues.

The chain joins TRBV20-1 to TRBJ2-3; D gene uncertain. The CDR3 runs 13 residues. The germline CDR1 and CDR2 sequences are DFQATT and SNEGSKA (reference sequence). The V gene lost 7 bases and the J gene lost 6 bases, with 17 bases spanning the gap. CDR3 sequence (DNA): TGCAGTGTGACACCTGCTAATGCGGATACGCAGTATTTT. Residues: CSVTPANADTQYF.

This clonotype was detected ten times or more. This rearrangement joins TRBV2 to TRBJ2-5; D may be TRBD1 (5 bases). V lost 6 bases and J 5 bases, leaving 7 bases between the germline ends. This CDR3 contains 11 residues. Per germline, CDR1 SNHLY and CDR2 FYNNEI. This chain's CDR3 is CASRQGETQYF. CDR3 nucleotides: TGTGCCAGCAGGCAGGGTGAGACCCAGTACTTC.

This clonotype was picked up many times. The V gene is TRBV15, the J gene TRBJ2-5; D not certain. V dropped 8 bases and J dropped 5 bases, with 12 bases sitting between them. Germline V CDR1 and CDR2: LNHNV, YYDKDF (reference sequence). The CDR3 contains 12 residues. The CDR3 spells CATSTDQETQYF. CDR3 nucleotide sequence: TGTGCCACCTCGACCGATCAGGAGACCCAGTACTTC.

This clonotype was seen at least ten times. The chain combines TRBV6-2 or TRBV6-3 with TRBJ1-2; no clear D gene. The germline gives CDR1 MNHEY, CDR2 SVGEGT. The CDR3 is made up of 16 amino acids. V was cut by 5 bases and J by 0 bases, with 16 bases left in between. CDR3 nucleotide sequence: TGTGCCAGCAGTACCCGGACGGAGTTATCTAACTATGGCTACACCTTC. Encoded protein: CASSTRTELSNYGYTF.

The V call is TRBV6-4, the J call TRBJ2-7; weak D call: TRBD2 (7 bases). V was pared by 5 bases and J by 4 bases, with 15 bases between. The CDR3 length is 14 residues. The germline V gene has CDR1 MRHNA and CDR2 SNTAGT. Here the CDR3 reads CASSYGGRFYEQYF. CDR3 DNA sequence: TGTGCCAGCAGTTACGGGGGGCGGTTTTACGAGCAGTACTTC.

This clonotype was detected ten times or more. V and J are TRBV20-1 and TRBJ2-7; unclear D gene. CDR1 DFQATT and CDR2 SNEGSKA come from the germline V gene (reference sequence). The ends were cut back, 0 bases at V and 2 bases at J, with 11 bases in the middle. CDR3 length: 14 amino acids. CDR3 nucleotides: TGCAGTGCTAGAGATCGAACAAGCCCCTACGAGCAGTACTTC. Protein sequence: CSARDRTSPYEQYF.

This clonotype came up a few times. This may be a read error: a much more frequent sequence differs by one nucleotide. The rearrangement uses TRBV28 and TRBJ1-5; a possible D gene is TRBD1 (6 bases). CDR3 size: 17 residues. CDR1 and CDR2 from the germline V gene are MDHEN and SYDVKM. As DNA, the CDR3 is TGTGCCAGCAGTTTATTGAGGATGGGCAGGGGTAATCAGCCCAAGCATTTT. This translates into CASSLLRMGRGNQPKHF.

Many counts were recorded for this clonotype. The chain uses TRBV2 and TRBJ1-2; D is undetermined. Germline CDR1 SNHLY, CDR2 FYNNEI. The CDR3 is 13 amino acids. Trimming took off 1 base at V and 5 bases at J, with 8 bases between the two ends. The CDR3 spells CASSEGRSYGYTF. CDR3 nucleotide sequence: TGTGCCAGCAGTGAAGGGCGTTCATATGGCTACACCTTC.

This clonotype occurred many times. The J gene is TRBJ1-5, the V gene TRBV7-8; no clear D gene. CDR1 is SGHVS, CDR2 FQNEAQ, per germline. Trimming removed 1 base from V and 4 bases from J, with 8 bases in between. The CDR3 consists of 14 residues. The CDR3 region is CASSLEVTNQPQHF. CDR3 in DNA: TGTGCCAGCAGCTTAGAGGTCACTAATCAGCCCCAGCATTTT. The full variable domain, completed using reference TRBV7-8 and TRBJ1-5, is GAGVSQSPRYKVAKRGQDVALRCDPISGHVSLFWYQQALGQGPEFLTYFQNEAQLDKSGLPSDRFFAERPEGSVSTLKIQRTQQEDSAVYLCASSLEVTNQPQHFGDGTRLSIL.

There are many counts of this clonotype. The V gene is TRBV12-3 or TRBV12-4, the J gene TRBJ2-2; 7 bases are a match to TRBD1. Trimming removed 2 bases from V and 1 base from J; junction bases left unmatched: 1. This CDR3 contains 15 residues. The CDR3: CASSLRTGNTGELFF. In nucleotides, the CDR3 is TGTGCCAGCAGTTTACGGACAGGGAACACCGGGGAGCTGTTTTTT.

This clonotype was detected ten times or more. The J gene is TRBJ2-5, the V gene TRBV6-1, with 10 bases that match TRBD2. V shed 6 bases, J shed 4 bases, and the junction held 11 bases outside the gene matches. Germline V lookup: CDR1 MNHNS, CDR2 SASEGT. The CDR3 totals 16 residues. The CDR3 region is CASSPKSGGVRETQYF. The DNA for the CDR3 is TGTGCCAGCAGCCCAAAAAGCGGGGGGGTTAGAGAGACCCAGTACTTC.

In its sample, this clonotype was seen many times. The chain employs TRBV6-1 and TRBJ2-1; D may be TRBD1 or TRBD2 (5 bases each). In germline, CDR1 is MNHNS, CDR2 SASEGT. The CDR3 consists of 15 residues. V was trimmed by 1 base and J by 2 bases, leaving 9 bases between them. The CDR3 here is CASSEGQGPYNEQFF. CDR3 DNA sequence: TGTGCCAGCAGTGAAGGCCAGGGACCCTACAATGAGCAGTTCTTC.

This clonotype was observed a handful of times. The chain carries TRBV12-3 or TRBV12-4 and TRBJ2-3; 12 positions match TRBD2. V trimming: 6 bases; J trimming: 8 bases; junction bases outside the gene matches: 9. CDR3 size: 15 residues. CDR3 nucleotides: TGTGCCAGCAGCCGACTAGCGGGGGAACCTGGTACGCAGTATTTT. Amino acids: CASSRLAGEPGTQYF.

V usage is TRBV6-2 or TRBV6-3 and J usage is TRBJ2-7, with D uncertain. The CDR3 runs to 14 residues. Trimming left V 5 bases short and J 0 bases short, with 11 bases between. CDR1 is MNHEY and CDR2 is SVGEGT in the germline V gene. In nucleotides, the CDR3 is TGTGCCAGCAGTGGGTTACGGAGCTCCTACGAGCAGTACTTC. It encodes CASSGLRSSYEQYF.

This clonotype was seen repeatedly, ten times or more. The chain carries TRBV24-1 and TRBJ2-2; 10 bases fit TRBD1. The CDR3 length is 16 residues. Per the germline V gene, CDR1 is KGHDR and CDR2 is SFDVKD. Unmatched junction bases numbered 8, after V lost 4 bases and J lost 7 bases. The CDR3 loop reads CATSDARQGAGGELFF. In DNA, the CDR3 is TGTGCCACCAGTGACGCCCGACAGGGGGCGGGCGGGGAGCTGTTTTTT.

Regarding this clonotype: This may stem from a read error, because a much larger clone lies one nucleotide away. The chain joins TRBV15 to TRBJ2-2; 9 bases fit TRBD2. The CDR3 has 17 amino acids. Germline CDR1 is LNHNV and CDR2 is YYDKDF (reference sequence). CDR3 region: CATSKKVAGANTGELCF. In DNA form, the CDR3 reads TGTGCCACCAGCAAGAAGGTAGCGGGAGCGAACACCGGGGAGCTGTGTTTT.

The V gene is TRBV20-1, the J gene TRBJ1-1; the D is unclear. The germline CDR1 and CDR2 sequences are DFQATT and SNEGSKA (reference sequence). Trimming removed 3 bases at V and 0 bases at J, with 11 bases between. The CDR3 loop spans 14 amino acids. CDR3: CSARASSMNTEAFF. CDR3 nucleotides: TGCAGTGCTAGGGCCAGCTCCATGAACACTGAAGCTTTCTTT.